A selection of T cell receptor beta chains follows, all from one sample in a study of patients and donors after allogeneic stem cell transplantation. TCRdb processed the RT-PCR reads anew with MiXCR; each CDR3 protein has one entry. Of roughly 190,000 distinct CDR3 sequences in the sample, roughly 40% were seen once. Sequenced sample: blood, either unsorted or a sorted T cell fraction (not recorded which). These receptors were collected from a human donor who was either an allogeneic HSCT recipient or a stem cell or donor lymphocyte infusion donor (not recorded which). It is not recorded whose cells these are; they may come from a transplant donor. The CDR3 runs from the conserved cysteine through the conserved F or W. A D gene is named only where the DNA matches it firmly. Size is omitted from some rows. Given values are once, few, many or a class for expanded clones.

- TRBJ1-2 TRBV3-1 few TGTGCCAGCAGCCAAGGCGGGAGTAACTATGGCTACACCTTC CASSQGGSNYGYTF
- TRBJ1-1 TRBV11-2 few TGTGCCAGCAGTCCGAGGGGAGAGGACACTGAAGCTTTCTTT CASSPRGEDTEAFF
TRBD1 TRBJ2-7 TRBV4-3 few TGCGCCAGCAGCCTTACGGGACAGGGCTACGAGCAGTACTTC CASSLTGQGYEQYF
- TRBJ1-1 TRBV29-1 - TGCAGCGTTCTCACCTTAGTCACTGAAGCTTTCTTT CSVLTLVTEAFF
- TRBJ2-7 TRBV20-1 - TGCAGTGCTAGCCCAACAGGGATCTACGAGCAGTACTTC CSASPTGIYEQYF
- TRBJ2-5 TRBV14 - TGTGCCAGCAGCACGGAACCTAGCTTTTCTGGGACCCAGTACTTC CASSTEPSFSGTQYF
- TRBJ2-2 TRBV20-1 - TGCAGTGGTAGTCGGGGGAACGCCGGGGAGCTGTTTTTT CSGSRGNAGELFF
- TRBJ1-4 TRBV2 - TGTGCCAGCAGTGAACCCCAGGACGGGGAAAAACTGTTTTTT CASSEPQDGEKLFF
- TRBJ1-4 TRBV13 - TGTGCCAGCAGCTCTTGGACAGCCAAAAATGAAAAACTGTTTTTT CASSSWTAKNEKLFF
- TRBJ1-1 TRBV14 - TGTGCCAGCAGGCCTATACCCTTTAACACTGAAGCTTTCTTT CASRPIPFNTEAFF
TRBD1 TRBJ1-2 TRBV2 - TGTGCCAGCAGTCCCGGGACAGGCCTCTATGGCTACACCTTC CASSPGTGLYGYTF
- TRBJ1-3 TRBV6-5 - TGTGCCAGCAGTTACCACGGAGTCTCTGGAAACACCATATATTTT CASSYHGVSGNTIYF
- TRBJ1-1 TRBV3-1 few TGTGCCAGCAGCCCTCAACGCACTCGGATGAACACTGAAGCTTTCTTT CASSPQRTRMNTEAFF
TRBD2 TRBJ2-7 TRBV6-1 - TGTGCCAGCAGTGAGGTACCGGGAGGGAACTCCTACGAGCAGTACTTC CASSEVPGGNSYEQYF
TRBD2 TRBJ2-3 TRBV12-3/TRBV12-4 - TGTGCCAGCAACCTCGACGGGGGGAGGACAGATACGCAGTATTTT CASNLDGGRTDTQYF
- TRBJ1-5 TRBV5-1 - TGCGCCAGCAGCGAAGGGGTTAGTCAGCCCCAGCATTTT CASSEGVSQPQHF
TRBD1 TRBJ1-2 TRBV2 once TGTGCCAGCAGTGGAGAACAGGGGGCGATTGGCTACACCTTC CASSGEQGAIGYTF
- TRBJ1-1 TRBV5-1 few TGCGCCAGCAGCTCCCACCCCGGCCGGTCGAACACTGAAGCTTTCTTT CASSSHPGRSNTEAFF
- TRBJ2-4 TRBV7-2 - TGTGCCAGCAGCTCAGAGGGTAGTACGGCCAACATTCAGTACTTC CASSSEGSTANIQYF
TRBD1 TRBJ1-1 TRBV29-1 - TGCAGCGTTGAATCAGGGGGTGAAACTGAAGCTTTCTTT CSVESGGETEAFF
- TRBJ1-1 TRBV18 - TGTGCCAGCTCACCACCGGCCAGCCTGAACACTGAAGCTTTCTTT CASSPPASLNTEAFF
- TRBJ1-1 TRBV6-5 - TGTGCCAGCAGTTACGACCGGACTGAAGCTTTCTTT CASSYDRTEAFF
TRBD2 TRBJ2-3 TRBV29-1 few TGCAGCGTTGAAATGGGGGAAGCGGGAGTCGCAGATACGCAGTATTTT CSVEMGEAGVADTQYF
TRBD2 TRBJ2-1 TRBV5-1 - TGCGCCAGCAGCCGTCTTAGCGGGAAAAGGAACAATGAGCAGTTCTTC CASSRLSGKRNNEQFF
- TRBJ2-4 TRBV21-1 - TGTGCCAGCAGCAAAGGTCTGGGGGAGGTTTTAGCCAAAAACATTCAATACTTC CASSKGLGEVLAKNIQYF
- TRBJ2-5 TRBV5-1 - TGCGCCAGCAGCTTGGAGGCAAGGGAGACCCAGTACTTC CASSLEARETQYF
- TRBJ1-6 TRBV7-2 - TGTGCCAGCAGCTTAGGTGTGGACCGTGGTTCACCCCTCCACTTT CASSLGVDRGSPLHF
- TRBJ2-5 TRBV4-3 - TGCGCCAGCAGCCAGGGGGTAGCGGACCAAGAGACCCAGTACTTC CASSQGVADQETQYF
- TRBJ1-5 TRBV12-3/TRBV12-4 few TGTGCCAGCAGTTACAGGGAGTTCCAGCCCCAGCATTTT CASSYREFQPQHF
TRBD1 TRBJ1-2 TRBV6-5 few TGTGCCAGCAGTTACTTCTACAGGGGATCGGGCTACACCTTC CASSYFYRGSGYTF
- TRBJ1-3 TRBV5-6 - TGTGCCAGCAGCATCGGGACGGCGAGAGGAAACACCATATATTTT CASSIGTARGNTIYF